These 2 T cell receptor beta chains came from one sample sequenced in a study of cytomegalovirus exposure and HLA in healthy donors. The PCR had 60 Vbeta and 13 Jbeta primers. TCRdb's table, derived via immunoSEQ multiplex PCR, lists solely in-frame clones and lacks some. This table has fewer than 250,000 clones, 80% appearing once. Sequenced sample: PBMCs. These receptors were obtained from a woman in her thirties or forties in good health and CMV-seronegative.

The DNA for the CDR3 is TGTGCCAGCAGCCTCGATAGCCGGGGGTCGGGGCAGTTCTTC. Amino acid sequence: CASSLDSRGSGQFF. This chain links TRBV9 with TRBJ2-1; D is possibly TRBD2 (6 bases). From germline, CDR1 is SGDLS and CDR2 YYNGEE. V was pared by 4 bases and J by 12 bases, with 20 bases between. This CDR3 has 14 amino acids.

This chain uses TRBV19 with TRBJ1-2; no clear D gene. CDR3 length: 12 amino acids. The V end lost 6 bases, the J end lost 5 bases, and 10 bases lay between the germline ends. The germline gives CDR1 LNHDA, CDR2 SQIVND (reference sequence). CDR3 loop: CASSPTGYGYTF. The CDR3 DNA is TGTGCCAGTAGCCCGACGGGGTATGGCTACACCTTC.